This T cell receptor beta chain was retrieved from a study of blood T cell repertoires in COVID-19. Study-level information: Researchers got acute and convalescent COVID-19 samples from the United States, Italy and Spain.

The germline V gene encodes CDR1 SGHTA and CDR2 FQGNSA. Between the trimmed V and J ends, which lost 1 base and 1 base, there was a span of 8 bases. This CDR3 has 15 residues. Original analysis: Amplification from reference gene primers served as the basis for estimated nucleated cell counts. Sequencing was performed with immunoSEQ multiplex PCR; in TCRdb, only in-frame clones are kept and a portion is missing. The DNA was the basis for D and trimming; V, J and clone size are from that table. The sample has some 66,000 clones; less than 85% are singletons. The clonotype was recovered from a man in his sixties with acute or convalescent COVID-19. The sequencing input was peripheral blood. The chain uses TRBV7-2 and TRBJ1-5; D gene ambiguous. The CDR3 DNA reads TGTGCCAGCAGCTTAGATCGGTGGAGCAATCAGCCCCAGCATTTT. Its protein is CASSLDRWSNQPQHF. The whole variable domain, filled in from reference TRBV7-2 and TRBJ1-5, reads GAGVSQSPSNKVTEKGKDVELRCDPISGHTALYWYRQSLGQGLEFLIYFQGNSAPDKSGLPSDRFSAERTGGSVSTLTIQRTQQEDSAVYLCASSLDRWSNQPQHFGDGTRLSIL.